This T cell receptor (beta chain) stems from a study of cytomegalovirus exposure and HLA in healthy donors. Amplification used 60 Vbeta primers and 13 Jbeta primers. Measured with immunoSEQ multiplex PCR; TCRdb has only the in-frame clones, and not every one. The data hold about 160,000 clones, with 81% observed a single time. The junction had 15 bases not matched to a gene; V was cut back by 6 bases and J by 4 bases. Germline-derived CDR1 and CDR2 are SEHNR and FQNEAQ (reference sequence). CDR3 length equals 18 residues. The specimen was PBMCs. This receptor was obtained from a woman aged 45-65 years in good health and CMV-seronegative. This chain connects TRBV7-9 to TRBJ2-5; TRBD2 matches 12 bases. The CDR3 loop reads CASSLGSGLAGTRETQYF. CDR3 bases: TGTGCCAGCAGTCTGGGGTCCGGACTAGCGGGAACGCGAGAGACCCAGTACTTC.